This T cell receptor beta chain was identified during a study of T cell changes during pregnancy in multiple sclerosis (dated by TCRdb to between 2017 and 2020). Regarding the research as a whole: Changes in the T cell repertoire over the course of pregnancy were examined in this study in women with multiple sclerosis.

As concerns this clone: Its antigen remains unidentified. It has no much larger one-base neighbor in the sample; base qualities were not kept.

Library construction relied on the immunoSEQ multiplex PCR assay. Drawn from immuneACCESS, this table holds only the in-frame rearrangements with V and J called that TCRdb kept. Clones are partly lost; checked studies trace under half to an unresolved V gene and leave the rest unexplained. The sample yields 40,000 or so clones; over 80% were counted once. The ten largest clones represent around a quarter of the sample. This TCR was recovered from a female donor with multiple sclerosis, enrolled in a pregnancy study. The starting material was CD8+ T cells from peripheral blood mononuclear cells, obtained before pregnancy.

The CDR3: CASSPVSKSEQFF. Read as DNA, the sequence is TGTGCCAGCTCACCAGTCTCTAAATCTGAGCAGTTCTTC. The sequence links TRBV18 to TRBJ2-1, with the D gene too uncertain to name. V and J lose 2 bases and 9 bases, and a span of 11 bases separates them. From the cysteine up to the phenylalanine, the CDR3 has a length of 13 residues. The entry retains the CDR3 DNA only, 39 bases that are in frame from base 1. From a lookup of the germline V gene, CDR1 and CDR2 are KGHSH and LQKENI. With the portions outside the CDR3 filled from the reference TRBV18 and TRBJ2-1 genes, the complete variable region becomes NAGVMQNPRHLVRRRGQEARLRCSPMKGHSHVYWYRQLPEEGLKFMVYLQKENIIDESGMPKERFSAEFPKEGPSILRIQQVVRGDSAAYFCASSPVSKSEQFFGPGTRLTVL.